Each of the 20 T cell receptor beta chains below was sequenced from the same sample in a study of a mutant IDH1 vaccine in newly diagnosed glioma. Indicated time point: week 11, during vaccination. A single vaccine dose contained 300 ug of mutant IDH1 20-mer peptide, and topical imiquimod was used with it. Their antigen targets remain unknown. Sequencing was performed with immunoSEQ multiplex PCR; in TCRdb, only in-frame clones are kept and a portion is missing. The sample shows 50,000 to 65,000 clones, roughly 84% of them seen only once. The specimen comprised PBMCs, sampled from a glioma patient whose treatment included an IDH1 peptide vaccine. These receptors all come from a woman aged 45 to 65 with glioma.

In DNA form, the CDR3 reads TGTGCCAGCAGCTTGGGAGGGTCCAAAACTAATGAAAAACTGTTTTTT. Translating gives CASSLGGSKTNEKLFF. The J gene is TRBJ1-4, the V gene TRBV5-4; D is unclear. The V and J ends lost 0 bases and 1 base respectively, with 10 bases between them. The CDR3 extends over 16 amino acids. Germline V gene data show CDR1 as SGHNT and CDR2 as YYREEE (reference sequence).

V gene TRBV30 combines with J gene TRBJ1-1; no firm D call. V lost 0 bases to trimming and J lost 11 bases, with 16 bases between them. Germline CDR1 and CDR2: GTSNPN and SVGIG (reference sequence). The CDR3 consists of 13 residues. The CDR3 sequence: CAWSVVGWREAFF. The CDR3 DNA follows: TGTGCCTGGAGTGTAGTCGGTTGGAGGGAGGCTTTCTTT.

The chain links TRBV11-1 to TRBJ1-2; no reliable D call. The germline CDR1 and CDR2 sequences are SGHAT and FQDESV (reference sequence). The ends were cut back, 4 bases at V and 7 bases at J, with 10 bases in the middle. The CDR3 sequence is 12 residues long. The CDR3: CASSSYLSGYTF. The CDR3 DNA reads as TGTGCCAGCAGCTCCTATCTCAGTGGCTACACCTTC.

V gene TRBV9 combines with J gene TRBJ2-3, with TRBD2 as a possible D gene (6 bases). This CDR3 is built from 14 residues. The ends were cut back, 0 bases at V and 6 bases at J, with 11 bases in the middle. Germline V gene sequence: CDR1 SGDLS, CDR2 YYNGEE. In DNA, the CDR3 is TGTGCCAGCAGCGTAGATGGGGGGAGTGATACGCAGTATTTT. The encoded protein is CASSVDGGSDTQYF.

The V and J genes are TRBV28 and TRBJ2-3; maybe TRBD1 (6 bases). The CDR3 is 19 residues long. The V gene lost 4 bases and the J gene lost 0 bases, with 23 bases spanning the gap. Germline assignment: CDR1 MDHEN and CDR2 SYDVKM. CDR3 DNA: TGTGCCAGCAGTTCCAGGTGGGGGCGCAAAGACTATAGCACAGATACGCAGTATTTT. It encodes CASSSRWGRKDYSTDTQYF.

The chain is built from TRBV2 and TRBJ2-3; a possible D gene is TRBD1 (6 bases). This CDR3 comprises 15 residues. With 5 bases removed from V and 2 bases from J, the gap between germline ends came to 14 bases. The germline V gene has CDR1 SNHLY and CDR2 FYNNEI. CDR3 nucleotide sequence: TGTGCCAGCAGTCAACAAGGACAGCCCACAGATACGCAGTATTTT. Translation: CASSQQGQPTDTQYF.

The rearrangement joins TRBV30 to TRBJ1-1, with 7 bases that match TRBD1. Germline CDR1 GTSNPN, CDR2 SVGIG (reference sequence). The CDR3 covers 14 residues. V gave up 0 bases and J gave up 4 bases; unmatched junction bases: 5. DNA for the CDR3: TGTGCCTGGAGTGTAGGGGGCGTGAGCACTGAAGCTTTCTTT. Residues: CAWSVGGVSTEAFF.

As concerns this clone: Other DNA sequences in the same sample also yield this CDR3. V is TRBV6-4 and J is TRBJ1-1; D is uncertain. Trimming shortened V by 3 bases and J by 4 bases, and 9 bases separated the two germline ends. Germline V gene lookup returns CDR1 MRHNA and CDR2 SNTAGT. This CDR3 is built from 13 residues. CDR3: CASSESIGTEAFF. CDR3 sequence (DNA): TGTGCCAGCAGTGAATCAATAGGCACTGAAGCTTTCTTT.

V and J are TRBV7-9 and TRBJ2-2; maybe TRBD1 (5 bases). The CDR3 length is 15 residues. V was pared by 6 bases and J by 7 bases, with 18 bases between. CDR1 SEHNR and CDR2 FQNEAQ come from the germline V gene (reference sequence). Here the CDR3 DNA reads TGTGCCAGCAGACAAACCCGGCAGGGTGTCGGGGAGCTGTTTTTT. Translation: CASRQTRQGVGELFF. The full variable domain, with the rest looked up from reference TRBV7-9 and TRBJ2-2, is DTGVSQNPRHKITKRGQNVTFRCDPISEHNRLYWYRQTLGQGPEFLTYFQNEAQLEKSRLLSDRFSAERPKGSFSTLEIQRTEQGDSAMYLCASRQTRQGVGELFFGEGSRLTVL.

The rearrangement links TRBV7-9 to TRBJ1-4; D ambiguous. Trimming left V 2 bases short and J 7 bases short, with 5 bases between. CDR1 is SEHNR and CDR2 is FQNEAQ in the germline V gene (reference sequence). The CDR3 totals 12 residues. This CDR3 is CASSLSGEKLFF. Here the CDR3 DNA reads TGTGCCAGCAGCTTAAGCGGTGAAAAACTGTTTTTT.

The chain is built from TRBV5-1 and TRBJ2-1, with a possible D match to TRBD2 (5 bases). Per the germline V gene, CDR1 is SGHRS and CDR2 is YFSETQ. This CDR3 has 13 amino acids. The ends were cut back, 0 bases at V and 13 bases at J, with 14 bases in the middle. CDR3 protein: CASSLEWAGVQFF. CDR3 nucleotide sequence: TGCGCCAGCAGCTTGGAGTGGGCCGGGGTACAGTTCTTC.

The chain has TRBV2 and TRBJ1-2; 10 bases align to TRBD1. V was pared by 9 bases and J by 5 bases, with 15 bases of the junction left unmatched. CDR1 is SNHLY, CDR2 FYNNEI, per germline. This CDR3 region has 16 residues. The CDR3 is CARVESARDRGYGYTF. In DNA, the CDR3 is TGTGCCAGGGTGGAAAGCGCGCGGGACAGGGGATATGGCTACACCTTC.

The CDR3 sequence: CASSHPTGVATQYF. Here the CDR3 DNA reads TGTGCCAGCAGTCATCCGACAGGGGTGGCGACCCAGTACTTC. The chain carries TRBV27 and TRBJ2-5; TRBD1 agrees at 8 bases. Germline V gene lookup returns CDR1 MNHEY and CDR2 SMNVEV (reference sequence). The CDR3 loop spans 14 amino acids. V shed 5 bases and J 7 bases; nucleotides not matched to a gene: 9.

This rearrangement joins TRBV4-1 to TRBJ1-5, with 7 bases fitting TRBD1. The CDR3 is made up of 15 amino acids. Germline V CDR1 and CDR2: MGHRA, YSYEKL. V lost 1 base, J lost 6 bases, and 6 bases stayed unmatched. CDR3 DNA: TGCGCCAGCAGCCAAGTAACAGGGGAGGGTCAGCCCCAGCATTTT. As protein: CASSQVTGEGQPQHF.

The chain joins TRBV2 to TRBJ2-7; D is unclear. Trimming pared 7 bases from V and 1 base from J, leaving 5 bases between. The CDR3 is made up of 11 amino acids. Germline-derived CDR1 and CDR2 are SNHLY and FYNNEI. This chain's CDR3 is CASKVSYEQYF. CDR3 DNA: TGTGCCAGCAAAGTTTCCTACGAGCAGTACTTC.

J is TRBJ2-5 and V is TRBV28, with 12 bases lining up with TRBD2. From germline, CDR1 is MDHEN and CDR2 SYDVKM. The CDR3 has 15 amino acids. Trimming took 3 bases from V and 2 from J; bases not matched to a gene: 1. CDR3 region: CASSLLAGGQETQYF. In nucleotides, the CDR3 is TGTGCCAGCAGTTTGCTAGCGGGGGGGCAAGAGACCCAGTACTTC.

This rearrangement joins TRBV5-1 to TRBJ1-1, with 7 bases that match TRBD1. The CDR3 is made up of 13 amino acids. Germline-derived CDR1 and CDR2 are SGHRS and YFSETQ. The V segment lost 0 bases and the J segment 8 bases; nucleotides outside the gene matches: 4. CDR3 in DNA: TGCGCCAGCAGCTTGGGTCCAGGGGGGGAAGCTTTCTTT. It codes for CASSLGPGGEAFF.

This clone appeared a single time. J is TRBJ2-5 and V is TRBV7-2; 8 positions agree with TRBD2. Germline V gene data show CDR1 as SGHTA and CDR2 as FQGNSA. There are 15 residues in the CDR3. V lost 2 bases and J lost 4; bases outside the gene matches: 6. The CDR3 region has the DNA TGTGCCAGCAGCTTATCACTCGCGGGGGGAGAGACCCAGTACTTC. It encodes CASSLSLAGGETQYF.

The J gene is TRBJ1-2, the V gene TRBV5-4; no clear D gene. This CDR3 region has 10 residues. In germline, CDR1 is SGHNT, CDR2 YYREEE (reference sequence). The V end lost 3 bases, the J end lost 13 bases, and 10 bases lay between the germline ends. For the CDR3, the DNA is TGTGCCAGCAGCTCAAATCATATCACCTTC. It is translated as CASSSNHITF.

The chain combines TRBV19 with TRBJ1-2; a weak D match, TRBD1 (6 bases). The CDR3 has 12 amino acids. Germline lookup yields CDR1 LNHDA and CDR2 SQIVND (reference sequence). V lost 6 bases and J 6 bases, leaving 11 bases between the germline ends. Here the CDR3 DNA reads TGTGCCAGTAGCCTACAGGGTAATGGCTACACCTTC. It specifies CASSLQGNGYTF.